The present T cell receptor (beta chain) was sequenced within a study of T cell repertoires in cytomegalovirus infection. Study-wide background: Well-studied HLA-B-restricted epitopes and recently identified HLA-C-restricted epitopes of CMV were both used in the study. Signatures in public TCR beta sequences pointed to both CMV infection and matching HLA type. Study results and limitations: CMV-specific TCR beta clonotypes restricted by HLA-C dominated the ex vivo response.

This CDR3 has 17 residues. The germline CDR1 and CDR2 sequences are SGHTA and FQGNSA. After removal of 3 bases from V and 7 bases from J, the junction contained 13 bases not matched to a gene. TCRdb passed the reads through MiXCR, listing each CDR3 protein once. This table holds some 320,000 distinct CDR3 sequences, 25% to 35% found once. This clonotype appeared a few times. Its antigen is as yet unknown. The TCR comes from a human donor in good health (CMV status not recorded). Some clones in this sample may be carry-over from other donors' samples. The V call is TRBV7-2, the J call TRBJ2-2; 8 nucleotides line up with TRBD2. The sample was cultured PBMCs, taken from culture after CMV antigen stimulation. The CDR3 coding sequence is TGTGCCAGCAGCTTTCTCCCGGGACTAGGAGCAATCGGGGAGCTGTTTTTT. Translated, it gives CASSFLPGLGAIGELFF.